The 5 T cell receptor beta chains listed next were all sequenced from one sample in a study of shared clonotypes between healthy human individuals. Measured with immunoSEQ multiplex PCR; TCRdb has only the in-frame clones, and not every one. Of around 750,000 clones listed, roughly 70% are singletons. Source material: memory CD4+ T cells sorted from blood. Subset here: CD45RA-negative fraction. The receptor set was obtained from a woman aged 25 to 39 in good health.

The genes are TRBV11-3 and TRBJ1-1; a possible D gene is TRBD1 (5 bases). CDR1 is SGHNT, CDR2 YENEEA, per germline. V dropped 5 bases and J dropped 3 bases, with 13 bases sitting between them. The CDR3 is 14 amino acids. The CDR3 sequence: CASSTRKGDTEAFF. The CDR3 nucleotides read TGTGCCAGCAGCACCAGGAAAGGGGACACTGAAGCTTTCTTT.

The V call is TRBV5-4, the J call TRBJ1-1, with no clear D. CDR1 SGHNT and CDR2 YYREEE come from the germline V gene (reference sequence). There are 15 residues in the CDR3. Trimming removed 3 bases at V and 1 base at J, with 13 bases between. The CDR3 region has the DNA TGTGCCAGCAGCTCCAAAGAAACATGGAACACTGAAGCTTTCTTT. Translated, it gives CASSSKETWNTEAFF.

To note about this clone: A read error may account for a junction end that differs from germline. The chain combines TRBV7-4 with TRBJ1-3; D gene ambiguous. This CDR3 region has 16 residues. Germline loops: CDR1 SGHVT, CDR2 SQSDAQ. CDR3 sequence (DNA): TGTGCCAACAGCTTAGTAGGAATTTCGAAAGGAAACACCATATATTTT. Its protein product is CANSLVGISKGNTIYF.

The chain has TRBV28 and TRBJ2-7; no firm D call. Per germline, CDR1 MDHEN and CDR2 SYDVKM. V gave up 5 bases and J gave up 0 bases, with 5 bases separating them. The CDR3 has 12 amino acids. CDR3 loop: CASSGISYEQYF. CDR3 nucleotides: TGTGCCAGCAGTGGTATCTCCTACGAGCAGTACTTC.

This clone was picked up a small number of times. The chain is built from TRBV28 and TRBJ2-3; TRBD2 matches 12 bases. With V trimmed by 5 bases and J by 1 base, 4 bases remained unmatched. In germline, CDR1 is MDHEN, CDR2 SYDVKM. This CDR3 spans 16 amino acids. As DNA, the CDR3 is TGTGCCAGCAGTCTATCTAGCGGGAGGGGCACAGATACGCAGTATTTT. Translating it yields CASSLSSGRGTDTQYF. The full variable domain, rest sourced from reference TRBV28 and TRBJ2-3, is DVKVTQSSRYLVKRTGEKVFLECVQDMDHENMFWYRQDPGLGLRLIYFSYDVKMKEKGDIPEGYSVSREKKERFSLILESASTNQTSMYLCASSLSSGRGTDTQYFGPGTRLTVL.